The source of this T cell receptor beta chain is a study of T cells in Graves' hyperthyroidism and ophthalmopathy. TCR beta CDR3 regions were amplified from RNA. An initial round of RT-PCR targeting the TCR CDR3 relied on the HTBI primer set. MiXCR, applied by TCRdb to the multiplex PCR reads, yields one record per CDR3 protein. In the table there are around 370,000 distinct CDR3 sequences, about 18% of which are singletons. There are 17 residues in the CDR3. With 0 bases clipped from V and 5 bases from J, the junction kept 12 bases outside the gene matches. CDR1 is SNHLY and CDR2 is FYNNEI in the germline V gene.

Sequenced input: blood. The receptor was isolated from a man in his late teens or twenties with Graves' ophthalmopathy. The chain uses TRBV2 and TRBJ2-5, with 7 nucleotides matching TRBD1. CDR3 amino acids: CASSEARTGGLWETQYF. The CDR3 DNA reads TGTGCCAGCAGTGAAGCGCGGACAGGAGGTTTGTGGGAGACCCAGTACTTC.